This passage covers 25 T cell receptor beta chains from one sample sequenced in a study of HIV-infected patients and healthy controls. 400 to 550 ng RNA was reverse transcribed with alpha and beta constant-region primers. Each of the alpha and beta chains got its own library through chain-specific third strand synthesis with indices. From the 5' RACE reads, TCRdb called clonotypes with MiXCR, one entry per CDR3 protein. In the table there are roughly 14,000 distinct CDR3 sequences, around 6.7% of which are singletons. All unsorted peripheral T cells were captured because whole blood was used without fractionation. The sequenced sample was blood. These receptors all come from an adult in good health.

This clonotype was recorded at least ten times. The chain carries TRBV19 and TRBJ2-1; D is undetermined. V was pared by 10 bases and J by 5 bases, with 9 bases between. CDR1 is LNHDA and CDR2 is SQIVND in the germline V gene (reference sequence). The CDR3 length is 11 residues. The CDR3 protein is CATSTNNEQFF. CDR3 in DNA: TGTGCCACGAGTACCAACAATGAGCAGTTCTTC.

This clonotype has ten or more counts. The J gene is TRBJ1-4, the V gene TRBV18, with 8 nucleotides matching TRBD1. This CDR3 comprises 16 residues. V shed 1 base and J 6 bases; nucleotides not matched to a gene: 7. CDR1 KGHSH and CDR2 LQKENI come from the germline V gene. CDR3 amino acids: CASSPLGGQGDEKLFF. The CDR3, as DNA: TGTGCCAGCTCACCACTTGGCGGACAGGGAGATGAAAAACTGTTTTTT.

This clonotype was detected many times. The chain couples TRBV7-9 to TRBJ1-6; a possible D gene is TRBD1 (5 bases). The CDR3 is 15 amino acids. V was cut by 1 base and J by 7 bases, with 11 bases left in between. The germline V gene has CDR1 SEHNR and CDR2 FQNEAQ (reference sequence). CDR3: CASSLGRGPNSPLHF. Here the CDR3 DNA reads TGTGCCAGCAGCTTAGGGAGGGGACCGAATTCACCCCTCCACTTT.

CDR3 nucleotides: TGTGCCAGCAGCCCCAGAGGGGGACGAGAGACCCAGTACTTC. This sequence encodes CASSPRGGRETQYF. This chain links TRBV9 with TRBJ2-5, with D maybe TRBD1 (6 bases). The CDR3 sequence is 14 residues long. The V gene's germline CDR1 is SGDLS and CDR2 YYNGEE. The germline V and J ends were trimmed by 4 bases and 4 bases, with 14 bases remaining between them.

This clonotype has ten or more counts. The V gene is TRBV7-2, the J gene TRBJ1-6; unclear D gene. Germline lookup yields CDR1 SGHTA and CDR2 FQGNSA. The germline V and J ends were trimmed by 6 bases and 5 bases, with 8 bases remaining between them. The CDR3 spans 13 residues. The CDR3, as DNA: TGTGCCAGCAGTCTTCAAGATAATTCACCCCTCCACTTT. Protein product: CASSLQDNSPLHF.

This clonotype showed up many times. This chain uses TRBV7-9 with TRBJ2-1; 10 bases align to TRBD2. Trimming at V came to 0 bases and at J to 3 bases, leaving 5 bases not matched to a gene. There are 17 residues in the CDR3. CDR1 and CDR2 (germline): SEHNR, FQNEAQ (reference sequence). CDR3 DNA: TGTGCCAGCAGCTTAGCGTCTAGCGGGAGTGGCTACAATGAGCAGTTCTTC. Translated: CASSLASSGSGYNEQFF.

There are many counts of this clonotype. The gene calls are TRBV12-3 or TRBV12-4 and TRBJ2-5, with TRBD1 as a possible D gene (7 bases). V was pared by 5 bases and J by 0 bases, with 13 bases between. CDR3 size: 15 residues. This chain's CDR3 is CASSPGDSNQETQYF. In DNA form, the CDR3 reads TGTGCCAGCAGTCCGGGGGACAGTAACCAAGAGACCCAGTACTTC.

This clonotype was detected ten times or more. This CDR3 reads CASSPFLAGGTDTQYF. Here the CDR3 DNA reads TGTGCCAGCTCACCATTCCTAGCGGGGGGCACAGATACGCAGTATTTT. J is TRBJ2-3 and V is TRBV18; 10 nucleotides align to TRBD2. V lost 2 bases, J lost 1 base, and 3 bases stayed unmatched. CDR1 KGHSH and CDR2 LQKENI come from the germline V gene. The CDR3 loop spans 16 amino acids.

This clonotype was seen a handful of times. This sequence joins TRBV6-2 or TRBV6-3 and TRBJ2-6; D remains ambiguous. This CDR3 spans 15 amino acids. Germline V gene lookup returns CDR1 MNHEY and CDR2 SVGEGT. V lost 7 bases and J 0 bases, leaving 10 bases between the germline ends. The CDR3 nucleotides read TGTGCCAGCAAAGTTGATTTCTCTGGGGCCAACGTCCTGACTTTC. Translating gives CASKVDFSGANVLTF.

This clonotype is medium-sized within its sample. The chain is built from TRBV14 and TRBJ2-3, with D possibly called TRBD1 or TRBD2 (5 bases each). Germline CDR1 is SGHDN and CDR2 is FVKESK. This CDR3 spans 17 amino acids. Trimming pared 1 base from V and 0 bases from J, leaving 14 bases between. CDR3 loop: CASSQAGPTISTDTQYF. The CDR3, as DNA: TGTGCCAGCAGCCAAGCGGGACCTACAATTAGCACAGATACGCAGTATTTT.

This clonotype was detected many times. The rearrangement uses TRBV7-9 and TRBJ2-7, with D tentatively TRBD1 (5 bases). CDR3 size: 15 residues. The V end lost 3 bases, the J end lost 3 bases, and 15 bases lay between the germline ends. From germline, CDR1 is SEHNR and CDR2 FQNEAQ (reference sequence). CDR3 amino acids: CASSLSTRAFYEQYF. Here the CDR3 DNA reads TGTGCCAGCAGCTTGTCCACCAGGGCGTTCTACGAGCAGTACTTC.

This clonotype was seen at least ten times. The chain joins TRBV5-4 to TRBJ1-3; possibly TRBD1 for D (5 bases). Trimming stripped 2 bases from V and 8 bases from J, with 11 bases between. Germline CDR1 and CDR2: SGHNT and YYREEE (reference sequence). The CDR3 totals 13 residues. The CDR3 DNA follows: TGTGCCAGCAGCTTCGAGACAGCGCACACCATATATTTT. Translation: CASSFETAHTIYF.

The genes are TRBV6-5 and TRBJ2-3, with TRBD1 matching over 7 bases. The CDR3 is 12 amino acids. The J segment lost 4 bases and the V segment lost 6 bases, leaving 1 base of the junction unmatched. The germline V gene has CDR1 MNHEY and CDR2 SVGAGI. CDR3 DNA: TGTGCCAGCAGAACAGGGGCAGATACGCAGTATTTT. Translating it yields CASRTGADTQYF.

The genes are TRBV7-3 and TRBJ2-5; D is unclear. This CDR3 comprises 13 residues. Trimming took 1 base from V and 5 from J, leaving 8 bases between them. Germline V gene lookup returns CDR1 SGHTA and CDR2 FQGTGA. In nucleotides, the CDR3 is TGTGCCAGCAGCTTAAACGTTGGGGAGACCCAGTACTTC. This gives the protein CASSLNVGETQYF.

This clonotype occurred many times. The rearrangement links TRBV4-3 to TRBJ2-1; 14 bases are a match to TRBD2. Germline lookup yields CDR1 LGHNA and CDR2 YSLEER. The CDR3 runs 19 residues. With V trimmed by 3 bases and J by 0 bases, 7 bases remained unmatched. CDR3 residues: CASSHGLAGGFSSYNEQFF. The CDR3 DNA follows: TGCGCCAGCAGCCATGGACTAGCGGGGGGTTTCAGCTCCTACAATGAGCAGTTCTTC.

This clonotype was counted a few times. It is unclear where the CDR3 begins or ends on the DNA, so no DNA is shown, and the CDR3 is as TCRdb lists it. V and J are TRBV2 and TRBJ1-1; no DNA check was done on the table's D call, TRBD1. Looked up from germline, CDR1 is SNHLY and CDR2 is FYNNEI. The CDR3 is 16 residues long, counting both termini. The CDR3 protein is CASSYDRVGNGTESFF.

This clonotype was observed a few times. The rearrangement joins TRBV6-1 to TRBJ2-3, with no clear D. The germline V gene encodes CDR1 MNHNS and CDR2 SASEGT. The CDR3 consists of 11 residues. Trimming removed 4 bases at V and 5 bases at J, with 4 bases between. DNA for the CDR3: TGTGCCAGCAGTGTAGGAGATACGCAGTATTTT. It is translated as CASSVGDTQYF.

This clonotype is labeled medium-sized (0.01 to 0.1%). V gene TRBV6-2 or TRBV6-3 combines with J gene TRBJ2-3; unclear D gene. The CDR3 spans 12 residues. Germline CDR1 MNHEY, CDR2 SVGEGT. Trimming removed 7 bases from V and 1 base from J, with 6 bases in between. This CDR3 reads CASTSGTDTQYF. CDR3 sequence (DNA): TGTGCCAGCACCAGCGGCACAGATACGCAGTATTTT.

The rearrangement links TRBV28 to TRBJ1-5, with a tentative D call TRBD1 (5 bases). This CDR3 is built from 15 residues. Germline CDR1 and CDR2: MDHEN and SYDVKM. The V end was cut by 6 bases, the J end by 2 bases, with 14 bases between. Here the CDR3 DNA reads TGTGCCAGCAGGACTTTCAGGGCCGGCAATCAGCCCCAGCATTTT. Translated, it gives CASRTFRAGNQPQHF.

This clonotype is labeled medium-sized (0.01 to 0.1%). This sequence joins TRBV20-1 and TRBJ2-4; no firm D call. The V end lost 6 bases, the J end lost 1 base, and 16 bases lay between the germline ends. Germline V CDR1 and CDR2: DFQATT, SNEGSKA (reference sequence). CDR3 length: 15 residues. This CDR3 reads CSAAEPAQAKNIQYF. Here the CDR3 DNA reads TGCAGTGCGGCGGAACCCGCTCAGGCCAAAAACATTCAGTACTTC.

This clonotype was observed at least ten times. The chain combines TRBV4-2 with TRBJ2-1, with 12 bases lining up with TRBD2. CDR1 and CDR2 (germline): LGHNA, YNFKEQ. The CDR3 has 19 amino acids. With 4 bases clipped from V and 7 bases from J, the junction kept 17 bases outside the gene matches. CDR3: CASSLRPLAGGETVNEQFF. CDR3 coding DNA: TGTGCCAGCAGCCTCCGTCCTCTAGCGGGGGGGGAGACCGTGAATGAGCAGTTCTTC.

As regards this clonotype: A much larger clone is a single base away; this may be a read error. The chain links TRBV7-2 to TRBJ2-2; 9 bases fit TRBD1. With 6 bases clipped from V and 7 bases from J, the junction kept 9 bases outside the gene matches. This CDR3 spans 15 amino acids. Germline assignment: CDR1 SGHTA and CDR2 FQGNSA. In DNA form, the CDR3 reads TGTGCCAGCAGGGCCGGGACAGGGCTTTACGGGGAGCTGTTTTTT. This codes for CASRAGTGLYGELFF.

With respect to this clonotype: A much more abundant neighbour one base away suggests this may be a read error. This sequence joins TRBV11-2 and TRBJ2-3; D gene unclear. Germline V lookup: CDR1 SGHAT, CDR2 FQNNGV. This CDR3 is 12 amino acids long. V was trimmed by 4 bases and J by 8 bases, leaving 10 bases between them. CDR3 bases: TGTGCCAGCAGCTCTGGATTGGGTACGCAGTATTTT. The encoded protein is CASSSGLGTQYF.

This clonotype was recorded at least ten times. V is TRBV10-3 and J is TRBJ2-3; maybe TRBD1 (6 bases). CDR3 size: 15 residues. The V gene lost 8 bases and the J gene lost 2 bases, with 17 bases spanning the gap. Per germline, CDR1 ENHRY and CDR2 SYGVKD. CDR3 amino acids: CAIGRDGTSTDTQYF. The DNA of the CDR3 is TGTGCCATCGGACGGGACGGGACATCCACAGATACGCAGTATTTT.

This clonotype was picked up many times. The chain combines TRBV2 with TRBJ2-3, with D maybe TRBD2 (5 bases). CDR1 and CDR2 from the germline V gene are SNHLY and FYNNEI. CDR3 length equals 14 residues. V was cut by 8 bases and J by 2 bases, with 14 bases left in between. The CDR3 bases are TGTGCCAGCTCCCTGGAGGAGTACACAGATACGCAGTATTTT. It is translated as CASSLEEYTDTQYF. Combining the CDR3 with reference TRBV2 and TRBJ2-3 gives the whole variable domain EPEVTQTPSHQVTQMGQEVILRCVPISNHLYFYWYRQILGQKVEFLVSFYNNEISEKSEIFDDQFSVERPDGSNFTLKIRSTKLEDSAMYFCASSLEEYTDTQYFGPGTRLTVL.